This entry concerns a single TCR beta chain. Its antigen is not known. Healthy individuals of Caucasian origin from Russia, aged about 6 to 90, served as donors. This sample is part of a study of blood T cells in healthy people across ages. Study outcomes and limitations: Both naive CD4+ cell counts and diversity were greater in long-lived donors than in aged donors.

The use of a sample-barcoded 5' primer and a J-beta primer mix characterized a second PCR of 7 to 11 cycles. Each CDR3 protein is one row after TCRdb ran MiXCR on the 5' RACE reads. The table has roughly 2 million distinct CDR3 sequences, roughly 52% seen once. V was pared by 4 bases and J by 0 bases, with 4 bases between. The CDR3 sequence is 12 residues long. CDR1 and CDR2 from the germline V gene are SQVTM and ANQGSEA. The specimen was blood. This receptor was obtained from a woman aged 40 to 50 in good health. The chain is built from TRBV29-1 and TRBJ2-1; D uncertain. The CDR3 nucleotides read TGCAGCGTTGCTCGCTCCTACAATGAGCAGTTCTTC. Translated, it gives CSVARSYNEQFF.